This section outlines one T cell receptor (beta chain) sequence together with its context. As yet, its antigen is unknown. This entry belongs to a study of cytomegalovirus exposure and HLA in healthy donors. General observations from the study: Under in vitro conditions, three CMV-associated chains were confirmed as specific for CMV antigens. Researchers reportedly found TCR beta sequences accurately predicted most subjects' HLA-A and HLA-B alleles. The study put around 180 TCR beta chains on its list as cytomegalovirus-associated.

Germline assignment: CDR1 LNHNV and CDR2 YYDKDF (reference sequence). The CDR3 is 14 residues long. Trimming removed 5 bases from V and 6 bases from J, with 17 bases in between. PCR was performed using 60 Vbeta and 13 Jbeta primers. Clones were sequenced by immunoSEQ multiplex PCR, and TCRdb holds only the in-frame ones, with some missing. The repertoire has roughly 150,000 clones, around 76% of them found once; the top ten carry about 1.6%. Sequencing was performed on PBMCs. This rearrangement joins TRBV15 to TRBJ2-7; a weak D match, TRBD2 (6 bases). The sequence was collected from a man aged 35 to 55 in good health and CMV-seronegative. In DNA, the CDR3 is TGTGCCACCAGCGACCGGGGGATGAGGGGCGAGCAGTACTTC. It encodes CATSDRGMRGEQYF. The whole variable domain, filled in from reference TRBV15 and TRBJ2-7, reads DAMVIQNPRYQVTQFGKPVTLSCSQTLNHNVMYWYQQKSSQAPKLLFHYYDKDFNNEADTPDNFQSRRPNTSFCFLDIRSPGLGDTAMYLCATSDRGMRGEQYFGPGTRLTVT.